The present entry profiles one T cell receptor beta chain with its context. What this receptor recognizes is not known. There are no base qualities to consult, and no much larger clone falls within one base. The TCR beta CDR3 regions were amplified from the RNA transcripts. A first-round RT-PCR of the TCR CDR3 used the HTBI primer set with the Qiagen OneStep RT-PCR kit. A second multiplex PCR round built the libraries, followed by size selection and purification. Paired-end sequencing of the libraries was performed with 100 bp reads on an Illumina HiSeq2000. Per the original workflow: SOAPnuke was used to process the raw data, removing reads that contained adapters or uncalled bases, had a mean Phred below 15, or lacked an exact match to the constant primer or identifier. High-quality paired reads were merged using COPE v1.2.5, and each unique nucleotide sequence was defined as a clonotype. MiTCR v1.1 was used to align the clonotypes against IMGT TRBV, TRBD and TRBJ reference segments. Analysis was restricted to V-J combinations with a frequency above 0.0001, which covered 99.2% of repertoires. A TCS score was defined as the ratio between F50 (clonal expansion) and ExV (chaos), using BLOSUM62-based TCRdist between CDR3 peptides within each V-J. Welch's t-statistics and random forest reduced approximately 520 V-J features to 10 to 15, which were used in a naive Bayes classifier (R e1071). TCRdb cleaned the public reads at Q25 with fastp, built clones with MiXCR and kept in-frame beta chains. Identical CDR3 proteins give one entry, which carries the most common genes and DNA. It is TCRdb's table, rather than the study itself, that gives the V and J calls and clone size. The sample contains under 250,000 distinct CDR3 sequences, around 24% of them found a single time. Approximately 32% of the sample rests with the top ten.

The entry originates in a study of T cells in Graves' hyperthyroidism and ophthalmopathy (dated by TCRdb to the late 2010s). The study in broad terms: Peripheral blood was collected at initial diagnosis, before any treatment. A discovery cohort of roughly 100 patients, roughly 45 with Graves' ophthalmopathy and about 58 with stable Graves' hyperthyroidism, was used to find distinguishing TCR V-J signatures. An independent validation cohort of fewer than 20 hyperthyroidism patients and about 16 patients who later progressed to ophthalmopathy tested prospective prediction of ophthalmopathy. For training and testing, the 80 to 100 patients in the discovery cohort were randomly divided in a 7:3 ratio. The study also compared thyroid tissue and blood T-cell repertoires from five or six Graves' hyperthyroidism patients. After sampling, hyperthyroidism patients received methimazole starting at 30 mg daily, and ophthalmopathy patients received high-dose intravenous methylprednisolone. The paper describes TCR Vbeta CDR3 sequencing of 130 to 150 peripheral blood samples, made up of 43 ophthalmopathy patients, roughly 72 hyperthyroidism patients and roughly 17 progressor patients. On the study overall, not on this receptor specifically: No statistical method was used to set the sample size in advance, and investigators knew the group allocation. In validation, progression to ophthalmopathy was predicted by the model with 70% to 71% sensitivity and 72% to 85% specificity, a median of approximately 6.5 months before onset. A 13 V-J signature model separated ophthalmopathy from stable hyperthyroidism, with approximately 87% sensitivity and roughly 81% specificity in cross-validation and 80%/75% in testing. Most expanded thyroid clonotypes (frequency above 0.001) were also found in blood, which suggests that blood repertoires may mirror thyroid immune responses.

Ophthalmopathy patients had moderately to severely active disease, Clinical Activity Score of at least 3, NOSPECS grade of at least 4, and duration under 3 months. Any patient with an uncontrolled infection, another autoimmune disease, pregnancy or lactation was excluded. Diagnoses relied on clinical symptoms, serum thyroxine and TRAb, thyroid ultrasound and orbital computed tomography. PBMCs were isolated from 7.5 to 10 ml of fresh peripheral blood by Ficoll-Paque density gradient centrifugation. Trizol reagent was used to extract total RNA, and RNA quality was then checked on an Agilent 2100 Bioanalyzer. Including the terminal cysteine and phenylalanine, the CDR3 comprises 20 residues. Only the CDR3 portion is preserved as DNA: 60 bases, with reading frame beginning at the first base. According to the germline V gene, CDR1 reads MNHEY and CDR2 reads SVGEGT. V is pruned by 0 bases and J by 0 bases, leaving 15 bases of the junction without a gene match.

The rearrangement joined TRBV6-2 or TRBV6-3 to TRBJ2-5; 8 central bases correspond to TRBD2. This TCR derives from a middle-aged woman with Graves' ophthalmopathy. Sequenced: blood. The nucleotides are TGTGCCAGCAGTTACTCGTTCCGGGAGGGCTCATGGAAGTACCAAGAGACCCAGTACTTC. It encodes CASSYSFREGSWKYQETQYF.